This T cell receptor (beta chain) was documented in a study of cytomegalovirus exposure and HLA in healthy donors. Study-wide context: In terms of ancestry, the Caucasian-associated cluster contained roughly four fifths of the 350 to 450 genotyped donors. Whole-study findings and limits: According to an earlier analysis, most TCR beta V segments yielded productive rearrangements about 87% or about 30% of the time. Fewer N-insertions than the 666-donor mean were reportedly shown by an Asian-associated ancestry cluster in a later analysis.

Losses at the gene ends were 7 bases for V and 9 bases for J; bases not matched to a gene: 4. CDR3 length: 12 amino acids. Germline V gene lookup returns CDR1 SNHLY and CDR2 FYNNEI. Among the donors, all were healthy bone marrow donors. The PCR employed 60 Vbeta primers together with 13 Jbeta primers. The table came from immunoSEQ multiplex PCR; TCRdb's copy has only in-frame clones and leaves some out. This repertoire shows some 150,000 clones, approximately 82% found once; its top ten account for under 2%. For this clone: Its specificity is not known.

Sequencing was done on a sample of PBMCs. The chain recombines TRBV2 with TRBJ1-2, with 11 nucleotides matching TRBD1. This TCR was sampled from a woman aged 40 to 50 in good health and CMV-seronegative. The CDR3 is CASIRTGGSYTF. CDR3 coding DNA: TGTGCCAGCATCAGGACAGGGGGCAGCTACACCTTC.